This T cell receptor (beta chain) was recovered during a study of blood T cell repertoires in COVID-19. At the level of the study: The study drew acute and convalescent COVID-19 samples from the United States, Italy and Spain. Sources were T cells, B-cell-depleted T cells, or PBMCs; the material itself was cDNA or gDNA.

This CDR3 region has 13 residues. V gave up 4 bases and J gave up 2 bases, with 8 bases separating them. CDR1 and CDR2 from the germline V gene are SGHTA and FQGNSA. Seattle-derived patients entered the study during active infection and were followed longitudinally. In the original workflow: Counts of nucleated cells, estimated from reference gene primer amplification, were obtained. TCRdb's table, derived via immunoSEQ multiplex PCR, lists solely in-frame clones and lacks some. The DNA gave D and trimming, while V, J and clone size come from that table. Of roughly 240,000 clones listed, about 84% are singletons.

This chain uses TRBV7-2 with TRBJ1-1; tentative D call: TRBD1 (5 bases). The sequenced sample was peripheral blood. This TCR derives from a woman of 80 years or more with COVID-19, enrolled during active disease. The DNA for the CDR3 is TGTGCCAGCAGCTCTGACAGTAACACTGAAGCTTTCTTT. Translation: CASSSDSNTEAFF.